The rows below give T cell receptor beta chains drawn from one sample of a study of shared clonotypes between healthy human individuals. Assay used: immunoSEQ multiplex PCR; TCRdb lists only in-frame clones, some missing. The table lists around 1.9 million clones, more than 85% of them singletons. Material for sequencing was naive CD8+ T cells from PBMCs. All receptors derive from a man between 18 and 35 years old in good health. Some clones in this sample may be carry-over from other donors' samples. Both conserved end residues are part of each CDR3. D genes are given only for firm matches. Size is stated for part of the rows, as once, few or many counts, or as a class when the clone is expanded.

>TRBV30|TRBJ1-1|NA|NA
TGTGCCTGTTCGTCCACTGAAGCTTTCTTT
CACSSTEAFF
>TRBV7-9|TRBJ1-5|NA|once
TGTGCCAGCAGCTTAGGAGGGTTGACGGGAGAATATAGCAATCAGCCCCAGCATTTT
CASSLGGLTGEYSNQPQHF
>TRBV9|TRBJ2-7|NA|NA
TGTGCCAGCAGCCCGTCGGGGCCCACCTACGAGCAGTACTTC
CASSPSGPTYEQYF
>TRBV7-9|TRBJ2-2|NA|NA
TGTGCCAGCAGCTTAGCGCCCGGGGAGCTGTTTTTT
CASSLAPGELFF
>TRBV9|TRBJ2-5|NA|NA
TGTGCCAGCAGCGTATCGAGTATTAGGCGAGAGACCCAGTACTTC
CASSVSSIRRETQYF
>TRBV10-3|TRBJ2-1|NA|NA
TGTGCCATCAGTGCGGTGGGACTTTCCTACAATGAGCAGTTCTTC
CAISAVGLSYNEQFF
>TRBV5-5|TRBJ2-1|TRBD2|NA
TGTGCCAGCAGCGGCGGGACTAGAGTTTCCTACAATGAGCAGTTCTTC
CASSGGTRVSYNEQFF
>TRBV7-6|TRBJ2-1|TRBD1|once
TGTGCCAGCAGCCTAGGAGGACAGGGTTTCGATGAGCAGTTCTTC
CASSLGGQGFDEQFF
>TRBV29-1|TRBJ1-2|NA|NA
TGCAGCGCTGTCGGGACACAGGGCTACACCTTC
CSAVGTQGYTF
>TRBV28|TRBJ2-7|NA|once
TGTGCCAGCAGTTTAAGGCGGGATGCCTTAGAGCAGTACTTC
CASSLRRDALEQYF
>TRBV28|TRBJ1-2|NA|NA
TGTGCCATCACCATAGCAATCAGGGGCGGCTATGGCTACACCTTC
CAITIAIRGGYGYTF
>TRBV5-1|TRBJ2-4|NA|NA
TGCGCCAGCAGCTTGATGACAACCAAAAACATTCAGTACTTC
CASSLMTTKNIQYF
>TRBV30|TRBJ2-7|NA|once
TGTGCCTGGAGTCCTGGGCCCCGGGACGAGCAGTACTTC
CAWSPGPRDEQYF
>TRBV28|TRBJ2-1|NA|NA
TGTGCCAGCAGCCCCTTTACAGGGACTGCGAATGAGCAGTTCTTC
CASSPFTGTANEQFF
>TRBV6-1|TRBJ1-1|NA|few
TGTGCCAGCAGGGGGTCGACAGACAATAACACTGAAGCTTTCTTT
CASRGSTDNNTEAFF
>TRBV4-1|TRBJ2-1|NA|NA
TGCGCCAGCAGCCAAGATTCCAATGAGCAGTTCTTC
CASSQDSNEQFF
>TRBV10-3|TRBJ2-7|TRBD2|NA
TGTGCCATCAGTGGAGAGTCGGGACTAGCGGGAGAGGAGCGCTACGAGCAGTACTTC
CAISGESGLAGEERYEQYF
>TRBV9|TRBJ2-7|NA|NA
TGTGCCAGCAGCGAGCACTCCATGGGCGCCTACGAGCAGTACTTC
CASSEHSMGAYEQYF
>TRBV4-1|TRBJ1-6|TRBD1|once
TGCGCCAGCAGCCAAGATCCCCACGGGACAGGGGTTTCACCCCTCCACTTT
CASSQDPHGTGVSPLHF
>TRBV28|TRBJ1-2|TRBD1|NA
TGTGCCAGCAGTCAACCAGGGACAGGGTATGGAGGCTACACCTTC
CASSQPGTGYGGYTF
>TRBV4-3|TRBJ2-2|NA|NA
TGCGCCAGCAGCCAAGATAACGGCTGGGGGGAGCTGTTTTTT
CASSQDNGWGELFF
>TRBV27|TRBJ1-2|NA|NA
TGTGCCAGCAGTCCATGGGACGGAAAGGGCTACACCTTC
CASSPWDGKGYTF
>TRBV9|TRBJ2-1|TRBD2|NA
TGTGCCAGCAGCGACCTACGGGGGGGGAGCTCCTACAATGAGCAGTTCTTC
CASSDLRGGSSYNEQFF
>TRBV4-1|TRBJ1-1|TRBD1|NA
TGCGCCAGCAGCCCTGTTTTTCCTTTAGGGACAGGGGGCGATGAAGCTTTCTTT
CASSPVFPLGTGGDEAFF
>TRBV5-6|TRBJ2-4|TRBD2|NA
TGTGCCAGCAGCTTAGCGGTCAAGCTAGCGGGAGGGGACATTCAGTACTTC
CASSLAVKLAGGDIQYF
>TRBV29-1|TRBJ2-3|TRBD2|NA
TGCAGCGTTGCTGCTAGCGGGATCGGTACAGATACGCAGTATTTT
CSVAASGIGTDTQYF
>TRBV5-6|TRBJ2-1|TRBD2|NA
TGTGCCAGCAGCTGGGGACTAGCGGGAGGAAATGAGCAGTTCTTC
CASSWGLAGGNEQFF
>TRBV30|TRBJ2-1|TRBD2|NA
TGTGCCTGGAGTGTAGCACTAGCGGGCGTCTACAATGAGCAGTTCTTC
CAWSVALAGVYNEQFF
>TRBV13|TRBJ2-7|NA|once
TGTGCCAGCAGCCCCCGTGACAGCTCCTACGAGCAGTACTTC
CASSPRDSSYEQYF
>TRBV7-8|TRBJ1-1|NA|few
TGTGCCAGCAACACGGACAGACTACATGAAGCTTTCTTT
CASNTDRLHEAFF
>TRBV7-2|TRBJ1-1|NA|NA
TGTGCCAGCAGCTTAGACCCCTTAGGGACTGAAGCTTTCTTT
CASSLDPLGTEAFF
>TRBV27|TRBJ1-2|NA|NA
TGTGCCAGCAGTTTAAGCCGGGATGCAGCTAACTATGGCTACACCTTC
CASSLSRDAANYGYTF
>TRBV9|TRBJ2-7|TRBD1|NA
TGTGCCAGCAGCGAGGACAGGGGGTTCGAGCAGTACTTC
CASSEDRGFEQYF
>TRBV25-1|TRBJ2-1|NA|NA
TGTGCCAGCAGTGAATATAAGGCAGGGGAGCAGTTCTTC
CASSEYKAGEQFF
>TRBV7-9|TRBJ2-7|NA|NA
TGTGCCAGCAGCTTCCCGCAGGGGCACGAGCAGTACTTC
CASSFPQGHEQYF